This T cell receptor (beta chain) emerged from a study of blood T cell repertoires in COVID-19. J gave up 3 bases and V 6 bases, and 1 base lay outside the gene matches. The CDR3 is made up of 12 amino acids. Germline V gives CDR1 ENHRY, CDR2 SYGVKD. The method was immunoSEQ multiplex PCR; TCRdb's version includes in-frame clones alone and lacks a portion of them. The repertoire has more than 250,000 clones, about 83% of them found once; the top ten carry 1.5% to 2%. The TCR was taken from a woman between 45 and 65 years old with acute or convalescent COVID-19. The V and J genes are TRBV10-3 and TRBJ2-5, with 7 bases aligning to TRBD1. Specimen: peripheral blood. CDR3 in amino acids: CAIRGTEETQYF. CDR3 coding DNA: TGTGCCATCAGGGGGACAGAAGAGACCCAGTACTTC.